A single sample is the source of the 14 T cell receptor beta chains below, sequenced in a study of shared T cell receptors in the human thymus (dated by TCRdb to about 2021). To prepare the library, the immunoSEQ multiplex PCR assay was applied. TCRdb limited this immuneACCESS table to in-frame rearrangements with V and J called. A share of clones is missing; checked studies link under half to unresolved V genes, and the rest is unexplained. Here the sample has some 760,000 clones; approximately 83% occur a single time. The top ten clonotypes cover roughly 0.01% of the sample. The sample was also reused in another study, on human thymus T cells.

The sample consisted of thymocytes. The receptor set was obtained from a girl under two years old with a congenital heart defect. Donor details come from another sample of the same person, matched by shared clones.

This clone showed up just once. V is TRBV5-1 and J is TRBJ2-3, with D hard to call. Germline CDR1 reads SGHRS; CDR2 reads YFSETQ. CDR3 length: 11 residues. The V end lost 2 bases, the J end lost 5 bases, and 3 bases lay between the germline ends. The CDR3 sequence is CASSFVDTQYF. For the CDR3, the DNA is TGCGCCAGCAGCTTCGTAGATACGCAGTATTTT. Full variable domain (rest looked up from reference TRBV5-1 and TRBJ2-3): KAGVTQTPRYLIKTRGQQVTLSCSPISGHRSVSWYQQTPGQGLQFLFEYFSETQRNKGNFPGRFSGRQFSNSRSEMNVSTLELGDSALYLCASSFVDTQYFGPGTRLTVL.

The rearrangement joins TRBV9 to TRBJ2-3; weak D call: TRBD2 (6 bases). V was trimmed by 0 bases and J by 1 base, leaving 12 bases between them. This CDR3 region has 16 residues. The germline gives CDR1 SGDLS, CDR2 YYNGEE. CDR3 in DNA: TGTGCCAGCAGCGTAGAGTGCGGCGGGGGCACAGATACGCAGTATTTT. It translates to CASSVECGGGTDTQYF.

The CDR3 DNA reads TGTGCCAGCAGCCCCCGCCCCCGCCCGAGCTCTGGAAACACCATATATTTT. Translation: CASSPRPRPSSGNTIYF. The J gene is TRBJ1-3, the V gene TRBV9, with D hard to call. This CDR3 has 17 amino acids. Germline values: CDR1 SGDLS, CDR2 YYNGEE. The V end lost 4 bases, the J end lost 0 bases, and 17 bases lay between the germline ends.

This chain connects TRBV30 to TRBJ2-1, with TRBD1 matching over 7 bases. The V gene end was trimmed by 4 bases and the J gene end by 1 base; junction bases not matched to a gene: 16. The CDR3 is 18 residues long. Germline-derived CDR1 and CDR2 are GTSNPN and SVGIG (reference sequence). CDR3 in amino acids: CAWIYRGPQRESYNEQFF. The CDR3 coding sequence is TGTGCCTGGATTTACAGGGGCCCCCAGAGAGAATCCTACAATGAGCAGTTCTTC.

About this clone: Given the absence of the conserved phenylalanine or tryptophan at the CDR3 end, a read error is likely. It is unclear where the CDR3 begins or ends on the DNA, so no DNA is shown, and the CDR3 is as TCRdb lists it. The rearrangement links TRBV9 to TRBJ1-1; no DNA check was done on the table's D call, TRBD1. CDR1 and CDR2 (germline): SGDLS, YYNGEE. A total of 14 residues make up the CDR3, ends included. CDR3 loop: CASSRRTGGNSIAV.

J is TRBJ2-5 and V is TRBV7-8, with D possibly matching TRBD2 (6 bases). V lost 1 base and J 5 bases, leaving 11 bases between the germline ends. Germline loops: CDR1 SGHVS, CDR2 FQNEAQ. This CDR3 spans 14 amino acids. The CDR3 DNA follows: TGTGCCAGCAGCTTAGATGGCGGGGTGGAGACCCAGTACTTC. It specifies CASSLDGGVETQYF.

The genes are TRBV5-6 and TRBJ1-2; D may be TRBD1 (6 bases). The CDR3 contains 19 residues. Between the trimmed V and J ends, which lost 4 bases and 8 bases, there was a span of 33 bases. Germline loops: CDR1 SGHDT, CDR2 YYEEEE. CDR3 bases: TGTGCCAGCAGCCTGCGGTCCTTTACAGGGAGTCGGCTCCTATGCGGCTACACCTTC. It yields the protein CASSLRSFTGSRLLCGYTF.

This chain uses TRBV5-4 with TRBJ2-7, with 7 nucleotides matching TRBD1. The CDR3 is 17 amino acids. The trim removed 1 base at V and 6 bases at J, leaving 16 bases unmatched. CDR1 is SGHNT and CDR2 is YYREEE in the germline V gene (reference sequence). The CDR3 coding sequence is TGTGCCAGCAGCTTGTTTAAGGCGCGGAACAGGGGCAGCGAGCAGTACTTC. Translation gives CASSLFKARNRGSEQYF. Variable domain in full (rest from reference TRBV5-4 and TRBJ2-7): ETGVTQSPTHLIKTRGQQVTLRCSSQSGHNTVSWYQQALGQGPQFIFQYYREEENGRGNFPPRFSGLQFPNYSSELNVNALELDDSALYLCASSLFKARNRGSEQYFGPGTRLTVT.

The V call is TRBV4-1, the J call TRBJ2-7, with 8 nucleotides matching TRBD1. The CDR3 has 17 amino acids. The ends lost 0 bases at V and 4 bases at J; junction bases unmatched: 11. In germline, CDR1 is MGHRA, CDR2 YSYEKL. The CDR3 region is CASSQDLRWDRSYEQYF. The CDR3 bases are TGCGCCAGCAGCCAAGATCTCCGCTGGGACAGGTCGTACGAGCAGTACTTC.

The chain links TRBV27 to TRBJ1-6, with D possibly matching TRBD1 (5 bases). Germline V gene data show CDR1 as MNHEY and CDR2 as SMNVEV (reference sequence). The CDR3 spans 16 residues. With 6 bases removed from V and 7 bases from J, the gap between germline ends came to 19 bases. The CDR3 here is CASSPRWPRGNSPLHF. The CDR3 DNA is TGTGCCAGCAGCCCTCGGTGGCCCCGGGGGAATTCACCCCTCCACTTT.

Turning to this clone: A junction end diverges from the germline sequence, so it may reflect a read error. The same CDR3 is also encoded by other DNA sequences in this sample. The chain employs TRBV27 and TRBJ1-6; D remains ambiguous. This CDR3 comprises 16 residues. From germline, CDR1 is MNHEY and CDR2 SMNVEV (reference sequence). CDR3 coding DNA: TGTGCCAGCCAACCAACCCCAGGAGGTAGCGATTCCCCCCTCCACTTT. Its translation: CASQPTPGGSDSPLHF.

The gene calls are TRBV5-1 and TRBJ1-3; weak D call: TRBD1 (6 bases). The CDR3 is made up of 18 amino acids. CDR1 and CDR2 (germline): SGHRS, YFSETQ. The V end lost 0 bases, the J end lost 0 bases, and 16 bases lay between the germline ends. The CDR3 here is CASSLGPGQGSSGNTIYF. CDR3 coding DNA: TGCGCCAGCAGCTTGGGTCCAGGGCAGGGGTCCTCTGGAAACACCATATATTTT.

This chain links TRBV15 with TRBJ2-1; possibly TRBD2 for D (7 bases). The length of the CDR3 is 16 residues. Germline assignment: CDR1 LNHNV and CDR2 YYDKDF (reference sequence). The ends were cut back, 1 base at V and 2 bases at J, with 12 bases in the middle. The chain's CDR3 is CATSRVAGATYNEQFF. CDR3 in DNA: TGTGCCACCAGCAGAGTGGCGGGGGCCACCTACAATGAGCAGTTCTTC.

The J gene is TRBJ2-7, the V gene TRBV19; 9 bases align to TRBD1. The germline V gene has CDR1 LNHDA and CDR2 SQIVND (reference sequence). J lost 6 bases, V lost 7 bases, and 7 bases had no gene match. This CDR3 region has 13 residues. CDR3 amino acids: CASKGTGFGEQYF. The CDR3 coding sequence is TGTGCCAGTAAGGGGACAGGGTTTGGCGAGCAGTACTTC.